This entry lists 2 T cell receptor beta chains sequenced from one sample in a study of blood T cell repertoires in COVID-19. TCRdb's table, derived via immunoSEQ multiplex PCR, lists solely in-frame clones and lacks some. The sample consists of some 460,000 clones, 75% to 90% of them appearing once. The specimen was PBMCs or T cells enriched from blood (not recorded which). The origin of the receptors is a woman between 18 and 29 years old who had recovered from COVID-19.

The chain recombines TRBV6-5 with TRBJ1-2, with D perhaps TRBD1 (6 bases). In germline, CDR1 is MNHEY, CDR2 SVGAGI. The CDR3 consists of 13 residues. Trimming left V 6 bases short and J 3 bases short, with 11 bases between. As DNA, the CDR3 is TGTGCCAGCAGCCGCAGACAGGACTATGGCTACACCTTC. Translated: CASSRRQDYGYTF.

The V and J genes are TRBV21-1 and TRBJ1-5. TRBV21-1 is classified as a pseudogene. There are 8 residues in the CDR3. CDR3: CASIGVHF. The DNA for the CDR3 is TGTGCCAGCATCGGGGTCCATTTT.